These 2 T cell receptor beta chains were all obtained from the same sample, sequenced in a study of blood T cell repertoires in COVID-19. Assay: immunoSEQ multiplex PCR; the TCRdb copy retains only in-frame clones and omits some. This table holds tens of thousands of clones, over 75% found once. Sequencing was done on a sample of peripheral blood. Every receptor here comes from a human donor with active COVID-19. The donor label of this sample is uncertain.

The chain carries TRBV5-6 and TRBJ2-7; TRBD1 matches at 9 bases. The CDR3 consists of 14 residues. Germline CDR1 and CDR2: SGHDT and YYEEEE. With V trimmed by 2 bases and J by 3 bases, 3 bases remained unmatched. The CDR3 nucleotides read TGTGCCAGCAGCTTCAAGGACAGGGGCTACGAGCAGTACTTC. Its protein product is CASSFKDRGYEQYF.

This chain uses TRBV7-9 with TRBJ1-1; 8 nucleotides agree with TRBD1. CDR1 is SEHNR, CDR2 FQNEAQ, per germline (reference sequence). With 3 bases clipped from V and 5 bases from J, the junction kept 5 bases outside the gene matches. This CDR3 contains 14 residues. In DNA, the CDR3 is TGTGCCAGCAGCTTTACAGGGGGTAAGACTGAAGCTTTCTTT. It translates to CASSFTGGKTEAFF. Full variable domain (missing parts from reference TRBV7-9 and TRBJ1-1): DTGVSQNPRHKITKRGQNVTFRCDPISEHNRLYWYRQTLGQGPEFLTYFQNEAQLEKSRLLSDRFSAERPKGSFSTLEIQRTEQGDSAMYLCASSFTGGKTEAFFGQGTRLTVV.